This record concerns one TCR beta chain sequence. These data originate in a study of control samples from healthy donors and cancer patients. Assay used: immunoSEQ multiplex PCR; TCRdb lists only in-frame clones, some missing. The sample has 150,000 to 200,000 clones; 90% are singletons. The V and J ends lost 5 bases and 4 bases, in that order; junction bases with no gene match: 4. This CDR3 spans 14 amino acids. Germline V CDR1 and CDR2: MNHEY, SVGEGT. The specimen was blood. The TCR sequence derives from a woman in her 50s in good health. The chain links TRBV6-2 or TRBV6-3 to TRBJ2-1; 8 nucleotides align to TRBD2. For the CDR3, the DNA is TGTGCCAGCAGTGTAGCGGGAAGATACAATGAGCAGTTCTTC. The encoded protein is CASSVAGRYNEQFF.